This T cell receptor beta chain was observed in a study of blood T cell repertoires in COVID-19. Study at large: The United States, Italy and Spain were the sources of the acute and convalescent COVID-19 samples. Nucleic acid was either cDNA or gDNA, and it came from T cells, B-cell-depleted T cells, or PBMCs.

The CDR3 length is 15 residues. Trimming shortened V by 1 base and J by 2 bases, and 11 bases separated the two germline ends. The germline gives CDR1 LNHDA, CDR2 SQIVND (reference sequence). Original handling: It was from reference gene primer amplification that nucleated cell counts were estimated. The assay was immunoSEQ multiplex PCR, and TCRdb's table has in-frame clones only and misses some. V and J calls and clone size are those listed in that table; D and trimming were worked out from the DNA. The sample lists approximately 39,000 clones; 75% to 90% were seen once. The sequence was obtained from a man aged 50-60 years with active or convalescent COVID-19. Sequencing input: peripheral blood. This chain links TRBV19 with TRBJ1-1; D is unclear. CDR3 residues: CASSIVAGGNTEAFF. The CDR3 DNA sequence: TGTGCCAGTAGTATAGTAGCTGGAGGTAACACTGAAGCTTTCTTT.